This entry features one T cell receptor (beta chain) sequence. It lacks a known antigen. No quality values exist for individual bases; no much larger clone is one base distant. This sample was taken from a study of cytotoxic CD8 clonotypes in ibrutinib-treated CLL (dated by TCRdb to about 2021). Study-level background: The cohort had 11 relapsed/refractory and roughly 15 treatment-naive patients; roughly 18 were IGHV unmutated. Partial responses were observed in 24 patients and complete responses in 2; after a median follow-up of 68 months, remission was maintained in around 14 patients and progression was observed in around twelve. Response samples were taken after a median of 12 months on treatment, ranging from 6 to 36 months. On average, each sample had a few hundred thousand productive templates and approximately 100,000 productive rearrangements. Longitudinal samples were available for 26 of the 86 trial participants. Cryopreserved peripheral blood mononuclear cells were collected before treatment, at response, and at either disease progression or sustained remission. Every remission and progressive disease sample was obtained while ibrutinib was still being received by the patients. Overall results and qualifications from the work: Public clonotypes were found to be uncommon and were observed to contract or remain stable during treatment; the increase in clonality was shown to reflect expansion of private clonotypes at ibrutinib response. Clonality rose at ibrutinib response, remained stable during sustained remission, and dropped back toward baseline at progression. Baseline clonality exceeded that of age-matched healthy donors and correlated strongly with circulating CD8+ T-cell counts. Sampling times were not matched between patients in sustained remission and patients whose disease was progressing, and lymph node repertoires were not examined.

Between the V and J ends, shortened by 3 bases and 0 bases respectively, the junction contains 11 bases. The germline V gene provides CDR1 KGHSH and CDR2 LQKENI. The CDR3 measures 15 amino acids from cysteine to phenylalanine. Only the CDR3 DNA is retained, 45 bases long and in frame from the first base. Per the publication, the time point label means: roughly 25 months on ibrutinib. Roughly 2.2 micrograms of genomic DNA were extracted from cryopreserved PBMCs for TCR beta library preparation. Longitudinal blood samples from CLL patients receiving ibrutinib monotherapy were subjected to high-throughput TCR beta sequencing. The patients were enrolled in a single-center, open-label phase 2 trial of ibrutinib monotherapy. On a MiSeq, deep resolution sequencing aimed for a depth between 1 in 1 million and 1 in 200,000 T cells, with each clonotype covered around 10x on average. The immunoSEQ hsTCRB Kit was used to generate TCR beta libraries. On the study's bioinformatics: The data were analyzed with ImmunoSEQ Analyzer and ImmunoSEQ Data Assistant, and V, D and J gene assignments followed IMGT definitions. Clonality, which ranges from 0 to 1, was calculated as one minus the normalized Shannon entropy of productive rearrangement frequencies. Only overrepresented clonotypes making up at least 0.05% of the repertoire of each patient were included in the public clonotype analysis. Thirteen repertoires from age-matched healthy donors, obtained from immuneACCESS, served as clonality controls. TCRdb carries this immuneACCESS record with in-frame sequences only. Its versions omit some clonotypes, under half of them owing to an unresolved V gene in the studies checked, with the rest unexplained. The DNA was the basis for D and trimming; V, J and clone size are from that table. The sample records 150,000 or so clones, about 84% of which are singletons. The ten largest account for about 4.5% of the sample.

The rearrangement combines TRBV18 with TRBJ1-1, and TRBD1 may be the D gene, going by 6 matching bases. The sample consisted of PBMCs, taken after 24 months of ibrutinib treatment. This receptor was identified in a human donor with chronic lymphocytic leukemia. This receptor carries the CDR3 CASSPKDSMNTEAFF. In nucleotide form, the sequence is TGTGCCAGCTCACCGAAGGACAGTATGAACACTGAAGCTTTCTTT. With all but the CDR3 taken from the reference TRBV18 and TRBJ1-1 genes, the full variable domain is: NAGVMQNPRHLVRRRGQEARLRCSPMKGHSHVYWYRQLPEEGLKFMVYLQKENIIDESGMPKERFSAEFPKEGPSILRIQQVVRGDSAAYFCASSPKDSMNTEAFFGQGTRLTVV.